The TCR beta chain described here comes from a study of human T cells and chemical hapten exposure. Study in general: Once 0.01% DPC had been applied to the upper back by patch test, readings were taken at 6 days. Study conclusions and caveats: DPC sensitization produced no change in TCRs with frequency above 1 in 1000.

V was pared by 4 bases and J by 1 base, with 7 bases between. This CDR3 spans 13 amino acids. The germline CDR1 and CDR2 sequences are MGHRA and YSYEKL. TCRdb ran MiXCR on the RACE reads and lists one entry per CDR3 protein. The sample carries roughly 88,000 distinct CDR3 sequences, 8% to 10% recorded once. This clonotype was seen many times. Antigen unknown. Time point of the sample: pre-sensitization, week 0. Specified treatment: therapeutic diphenylcyclopropenone sensitization with weekly scalp DPC. Blood, whole and unfractionated, served as the source for total RNA extraction. Sequenced material: whole blood, taken in connection with sensitization to the hapten diphenylcyclopropenone (DPC). This rearrangement joins TRBV4-1 to TRBJ1-1; D not certain. This TCR was sampled from a woman in her 40s with alopecia areata. Some clones in this sample may be carry-over from other donors' samples. Here the CDR3 DNA reads TGCGCCAGCAGCCGAACCCCGAACACTGAAGCTTTCTTT. Translated: CASSRTPNTEAFF.